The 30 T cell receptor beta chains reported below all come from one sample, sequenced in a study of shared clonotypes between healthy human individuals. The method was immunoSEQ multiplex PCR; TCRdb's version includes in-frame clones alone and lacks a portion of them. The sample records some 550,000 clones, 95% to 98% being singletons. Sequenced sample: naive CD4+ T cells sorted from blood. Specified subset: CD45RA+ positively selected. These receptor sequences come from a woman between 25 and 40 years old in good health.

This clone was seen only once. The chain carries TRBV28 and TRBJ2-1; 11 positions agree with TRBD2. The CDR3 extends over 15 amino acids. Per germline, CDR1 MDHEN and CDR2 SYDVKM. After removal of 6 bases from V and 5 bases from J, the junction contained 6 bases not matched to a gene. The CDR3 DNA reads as TGTGCCAGCAGGGAGACTAGCGGGATAAACAATGAGCAGTTCTTC. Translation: CASRETSGINNEQFF.

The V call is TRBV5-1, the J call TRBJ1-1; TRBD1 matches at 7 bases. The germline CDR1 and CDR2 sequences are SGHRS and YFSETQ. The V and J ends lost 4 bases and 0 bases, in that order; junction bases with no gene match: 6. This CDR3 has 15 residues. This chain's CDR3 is CASSAGGPMNTEAFF. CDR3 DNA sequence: TGCGCCAGCAGCGCAGGGGGGCCCATGAACACTGAAGCTTTCTTT.

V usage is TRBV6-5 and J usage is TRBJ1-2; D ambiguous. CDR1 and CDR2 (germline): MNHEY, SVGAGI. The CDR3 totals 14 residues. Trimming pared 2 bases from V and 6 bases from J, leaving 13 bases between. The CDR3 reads CASSYAGSLDGYTF. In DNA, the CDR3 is TGTGCCAGCAGTTACGCGGGGTCGTTGGATGGCTACACCTTC.

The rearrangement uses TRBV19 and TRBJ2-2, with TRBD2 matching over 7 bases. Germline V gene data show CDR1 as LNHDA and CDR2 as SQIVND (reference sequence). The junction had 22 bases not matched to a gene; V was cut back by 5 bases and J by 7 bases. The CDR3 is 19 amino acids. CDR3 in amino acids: CASSSTAGPSPGEDGELFF. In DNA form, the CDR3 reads TGTGCCAGTAGTTCTACAGCGGGACCCTCTCCGGGGGAGGACGGGGAGCTGTTTTTT.

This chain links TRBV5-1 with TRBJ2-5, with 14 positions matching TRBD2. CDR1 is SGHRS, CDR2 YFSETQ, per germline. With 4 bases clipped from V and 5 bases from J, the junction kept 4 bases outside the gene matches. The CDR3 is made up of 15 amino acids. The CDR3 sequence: CASSQRTSGRETQYF. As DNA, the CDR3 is TGCGCCAGCAGCCAAAGGACTAGCGGGAGGGAGACCCAGTACTTC.

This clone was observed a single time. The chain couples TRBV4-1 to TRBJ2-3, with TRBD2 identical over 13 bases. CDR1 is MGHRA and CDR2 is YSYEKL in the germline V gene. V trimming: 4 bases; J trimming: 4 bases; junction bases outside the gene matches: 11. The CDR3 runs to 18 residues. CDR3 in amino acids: CASSRIRTSGSYSDTQYF. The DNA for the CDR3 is TGCGCCAGCAGCCGGATAAGGACTAGCGGGAGTTATTCAGATACGCAGTATTTT.

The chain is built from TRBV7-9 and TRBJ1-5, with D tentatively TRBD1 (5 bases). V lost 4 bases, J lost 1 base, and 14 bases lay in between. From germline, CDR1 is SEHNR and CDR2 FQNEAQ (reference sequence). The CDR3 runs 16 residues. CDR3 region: CASSSSNSGSNQPQHF. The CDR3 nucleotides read TGTGCCAGCAGCTCGAGTAACTCAGGGAGCAATCAGCCCCAGCATTTT.

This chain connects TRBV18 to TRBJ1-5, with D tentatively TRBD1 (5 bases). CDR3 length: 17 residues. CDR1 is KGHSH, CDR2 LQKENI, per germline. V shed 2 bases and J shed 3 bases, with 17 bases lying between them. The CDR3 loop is CASSPAAGTLLNQPQHF. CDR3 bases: TGTGCCAGCTCACCAGCGGCCGGGACTCTTCTCAATCAGCCCCAGCATTTT.

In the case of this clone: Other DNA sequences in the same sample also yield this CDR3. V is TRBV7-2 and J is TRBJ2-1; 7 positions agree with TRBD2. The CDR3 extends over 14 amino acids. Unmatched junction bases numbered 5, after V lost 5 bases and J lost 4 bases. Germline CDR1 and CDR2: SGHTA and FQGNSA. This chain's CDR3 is CASSSGTMYNEQFF. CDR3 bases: TGTGCCAGCAGCAGCGGGACTATGTACAATGAGCAGTTCTTC.

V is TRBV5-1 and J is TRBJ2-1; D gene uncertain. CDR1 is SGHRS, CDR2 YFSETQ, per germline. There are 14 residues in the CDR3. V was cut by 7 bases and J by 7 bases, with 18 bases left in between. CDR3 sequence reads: CASQTRSKDNEQFF. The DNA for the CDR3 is TGCGCCAGCCAGACGAGGAGTAAAGATAATGAGCAGTTCTTC.

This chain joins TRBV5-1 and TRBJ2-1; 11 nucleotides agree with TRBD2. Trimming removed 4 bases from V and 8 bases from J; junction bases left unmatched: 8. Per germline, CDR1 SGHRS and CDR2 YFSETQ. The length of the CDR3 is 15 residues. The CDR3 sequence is CASSQLAGVVDEQFF. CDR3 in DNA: TGCGCCAGCAGCCAACTAGCGGGGGTTGTTGATGAGCAGTTCTTC.

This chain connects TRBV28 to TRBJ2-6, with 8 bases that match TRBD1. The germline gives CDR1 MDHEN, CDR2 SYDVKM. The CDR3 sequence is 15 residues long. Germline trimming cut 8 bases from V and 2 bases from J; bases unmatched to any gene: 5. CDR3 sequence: CASVSRGPGANVLTF. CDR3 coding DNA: TGTGCCAGCGTATCCAGGGGGCCTGGGGCCAACGTCCTGACTTTC.

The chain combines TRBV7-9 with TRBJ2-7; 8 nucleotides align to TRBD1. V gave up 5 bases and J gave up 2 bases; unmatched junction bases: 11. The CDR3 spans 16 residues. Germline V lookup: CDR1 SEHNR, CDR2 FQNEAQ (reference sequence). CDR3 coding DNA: TGTGCCAGCAGCCCCCGCGCCGGGACAGGAGCCTACGAGCAGTACTTC. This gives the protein CASSPRAGTGAYEQYF.

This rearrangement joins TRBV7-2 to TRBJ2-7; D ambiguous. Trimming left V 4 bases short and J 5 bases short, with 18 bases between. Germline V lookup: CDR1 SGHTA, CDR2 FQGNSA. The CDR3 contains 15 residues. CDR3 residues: CASSSQVSRSDEQYF. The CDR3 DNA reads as TGTGCCAGCAGCTCTCAGGTTTCGCGCAGTGACGAGCAGTACTTC.

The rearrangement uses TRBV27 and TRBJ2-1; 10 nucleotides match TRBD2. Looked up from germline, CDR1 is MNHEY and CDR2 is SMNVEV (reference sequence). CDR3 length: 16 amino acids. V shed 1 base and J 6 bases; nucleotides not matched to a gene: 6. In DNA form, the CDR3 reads TGTGCCAGCAGTTTATTGAGCGGGAGGGTTCCCAATGAGCAGTTCTTC. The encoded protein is CASSLLSGRVPNEQFF.

CDR3 bases: TGTGCCAGCTCACCTAGCGGGACCTCGCCCGGGGAGCTGTTTTTT. This translates into CASSPSGTSPGELFF. The V gene is TRBV18, the J gene TRBJ2-2, with 8 bases that match TRBD2. V gave up 3 bases and J gave up 6 bases; unmatched junction bases: 6. The CDR3 is 15 residues long. CDR1 and CDR2 (germline): KGHSH, LQKENI.

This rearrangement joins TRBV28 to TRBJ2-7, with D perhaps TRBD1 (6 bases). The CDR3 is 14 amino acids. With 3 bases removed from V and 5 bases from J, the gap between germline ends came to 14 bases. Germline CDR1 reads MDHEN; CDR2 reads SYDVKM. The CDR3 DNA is TGTGCCAGCAGTTTGTATAGGGACACCCACGAGCAGTACTTC. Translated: CASSLYRDTHEQYF.

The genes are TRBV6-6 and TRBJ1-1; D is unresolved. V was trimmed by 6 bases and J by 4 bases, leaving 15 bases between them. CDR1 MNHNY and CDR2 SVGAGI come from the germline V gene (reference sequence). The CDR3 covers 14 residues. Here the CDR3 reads CASRIDGFSTEAFF. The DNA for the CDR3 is TGTGCCAGCAGAATCGACGGCTTCAGCACTGAAGCTTTCTTT.

CDR3 bases: TGTGCCAGCTCACCGACACTAGCGGGAGGTACTTACGATGAGCAGTTCTTC. Amino acid sequence: CASSPTLAGGTYDEQFF. This chain uses TRBV18 with TRBJ2-1; 12 bases map to TRBD2. J was trimmed by 8 bases and V by 3 bases; bases with no gene match: 11. Germline CDR1 is KGHSH and CDR2 is LQKENI. This CDR3 is 17 amino acids long.

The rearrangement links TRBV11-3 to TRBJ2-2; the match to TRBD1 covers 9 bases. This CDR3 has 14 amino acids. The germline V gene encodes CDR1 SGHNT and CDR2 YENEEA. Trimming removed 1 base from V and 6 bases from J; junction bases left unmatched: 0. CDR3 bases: TGTGCCAGCAGCTTAGGGGACAGGGCCGGGGAGCTGTTTTTT. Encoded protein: CASSLGDRAGELFF.

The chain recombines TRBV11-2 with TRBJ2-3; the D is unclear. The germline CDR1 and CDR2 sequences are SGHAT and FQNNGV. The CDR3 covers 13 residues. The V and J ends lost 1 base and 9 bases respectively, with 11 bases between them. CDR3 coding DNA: TGTGCCAGCAGCTTAGTCGGAACCGGAACGCAGTATTTT. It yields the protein CASSLVGTGTQYF.

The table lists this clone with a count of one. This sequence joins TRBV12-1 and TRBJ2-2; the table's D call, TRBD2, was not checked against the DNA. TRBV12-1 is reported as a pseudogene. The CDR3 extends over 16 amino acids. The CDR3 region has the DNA TGTGCCAGCAGCCCAGAGTTAGCTGAGAACACCGGGGAGCTGTTTTTT. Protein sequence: CASSPELAENTGELFF.

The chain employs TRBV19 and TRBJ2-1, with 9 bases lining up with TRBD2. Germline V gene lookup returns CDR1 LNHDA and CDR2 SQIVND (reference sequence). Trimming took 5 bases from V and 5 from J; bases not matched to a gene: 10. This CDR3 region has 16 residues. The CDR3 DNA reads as TGTGCCAGTAGTCCCCTTAGGCGGGAGGGTGACAATGAGCAGTTCTTC. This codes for CASSPLRREGDNEQFF.

CDR3 DNA: TGTGCCAGCAGCCTTGGGACATCCAACACCGGGGAGCTGTTTTTT. Translated: CASSLGTSNTGELFF. The J gene is TRBJ2-2, the V gene TRBV7-9, with D possibly TRBD1 on 6 matching bases. CDR1 and CDR2 (germline): SEHNR, FQNEAQ (reference sequence). The CDR3 contains 15 residues. V lost 5 bases and J 2 bases, leaving 12 bases between the germline ends.

Here the CDR3 reads CASSHAGGYEQYF. CDR3 nucleotides: TGTGCCAGCAGCCATGCAGGGGGCTACGAGCAGTACTTC. The chain is built from TRBV14 and TRBJ2-7; 7 nucleotides line up with TRBD1. The V gene's germline CDR1 is SGHDN and CDR2 FVKESK. J lost 3 bases, V lost 3 bases, and 2 bases had no gene match. This CDR3 contains 13 residues.

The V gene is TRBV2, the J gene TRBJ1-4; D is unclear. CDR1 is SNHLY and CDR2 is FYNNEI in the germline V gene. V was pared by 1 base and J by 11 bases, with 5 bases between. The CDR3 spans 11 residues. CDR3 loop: CASSEDGKLFF. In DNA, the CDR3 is TGTGCCAGCAGTGAAGATGGGAAACTGTTTTTT.

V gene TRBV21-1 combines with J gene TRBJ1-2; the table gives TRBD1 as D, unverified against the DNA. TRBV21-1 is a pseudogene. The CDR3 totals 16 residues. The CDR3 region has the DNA TGTGCCAGCAGAAGTGAGGGCCAGGGGGGTAGCTATGGCTACACCTTC. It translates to CASRSEGQGGSYGYTF.

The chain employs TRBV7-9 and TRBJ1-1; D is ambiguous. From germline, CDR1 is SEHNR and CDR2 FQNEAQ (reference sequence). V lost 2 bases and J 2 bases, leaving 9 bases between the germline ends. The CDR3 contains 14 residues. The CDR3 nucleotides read TGTGCCAGCAGCTTACAACGACGCAACACTGAAGCTTTCTTT. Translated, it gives CASSLQRRNTEAFF. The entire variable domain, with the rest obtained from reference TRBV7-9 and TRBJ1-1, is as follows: DTGVSQNPRHKITKRGQNVTFRCDPISEHNRLYWYRQTLGQGPEFLTYFQNEAQLEKSRLLSDRFSAERPKGSFSTLEIQRTEQGDSAMYLCASSLQRRNTEAFFGQGTRLTVV.

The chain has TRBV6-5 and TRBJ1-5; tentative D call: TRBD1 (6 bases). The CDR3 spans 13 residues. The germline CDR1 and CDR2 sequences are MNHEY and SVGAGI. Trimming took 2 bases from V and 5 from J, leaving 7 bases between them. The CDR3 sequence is CASSYRTDQPQHF. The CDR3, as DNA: TGTGCCAGCAGTTACAGGACAGATCAGCCCCAGCATTTT.

This CDR3 is CSVAQASQFF. The CDR3 DNA reads TGCAGCGTTGCTCAGGCAAGTCAGTTCTTC. This chain connects TRBV29-1 to TRBJ2-1, with D hard to call. CDR3 length: 10 residues. Germline-derived CDR1 and CDR2 are SQVTM and ANQGSEA. The V and J ends lost 4 bases and 13 bases respectively, with 11 bases between them.